This T cell receptor (beta chain) appears in the sequencing data of a study of shared clonotypes between healthy human individuals (dated by TCRdb to about 2020). General notes on the study: The cohort comprised two women and three men aged 18 to 49 years. To estimate repertoire size and how much clonotypes are shared between individuals, the study performed deep sequencing of blood TCR repertoires from 4 to 6 healthy adults. To increase sequencing depth and limit assay-specific biases, different laboratories used diverse techniques to prepare libraries and sequence TCR repertoires. Per donor, three plates each were used for CD4 naive and CD4 memory, two for CD8 naive, and one for CD8 memory. Per donor, leukapheresis produced somewhere between about 0.9 and 10 billion PBMCs. Findings and caveats that apply to the study as a whole: Across four donors, about 5% of naive CD4, over 3% of naive CD8, roughly 2.2% of memory CD4, and 0.3% to 0.45% of memory CD8 clonotypes were shared. Pairwise subsampling indicated that sequencing depth was expected to affect the degree of clonotype sharing among donors. Sampling was limited to blood, and TCR repertoires in tissue likely differ from TCR repertoires in blood. Larger estimated clonotype richness was generally found for naive subsets than for memory subsets. Incomplete sequencing was indicated by rarefaction of sorted-subset datasets, despite the large sequencing depth. The small number of donors limited the genetic and exposure-history diversity represented. Higher generation probabilities were observed for clonotypes shared by all four sorted-subset donors than for non-shared clonotypes.

TCR CDR3 regions were amplified from genomic DNA by multiplex PCR using the deep immunoSEQ assay. Extracted genomic DNA from each cell subset was spread evenly across all wells of several immunoSEQ 96-well plates, with each plate serving as a replicate. For sorted subsets, roughly 200 ng of genomic DNA, equivalent to tens of thousands of T cell genomes, went into each replicate PCR. The purified libraries were quantified using a Qubit 3.0 fluorometer, sized with a Bioanalyzer 2100, and then quantified again using the KAPA Library Quantification kit. Every immunoSEQ 96-well plate was sequenced on a dedicated single-read 150-cycle Illumina NextSeq 550 flow cell. The authors' pipeline ran thus. Because the immunoSEQ output held only junctional sequences and lacked quality scores, the filtering could not match the filtering applied to full-length reads. To assign V/J genes and CDR3, sequences were annotated using PyIR, a Python wrapper for IgBLAST v1.9, with IMGT germline references. Reads were filtered out if the reads had weak V/J assignments (E-value above 1e-6), no CDR3, stop codons, out-of-frame junctions, or ambiguous translated residues. V3J clonotypes were defined as sequences sharing an identical inferred V gene, J gene, and CDR3 amino acid sequence. Percentage overlap between repertoires was computed as shared unique clonotypes divided by the size of the smaller repertoire. RTK rarefaction, the Chao1 estimator, and Recon v2.1 estimates of unobserved clonotypes were used to assess repertoire richness. Generation probabilities for all TCRbeta clonotypes obtained by the gDNA method from several donors were computed using OLGA. TCRdb retrieved this table from immuneACCESS and kept in-frame rearrangements only. Not all clones are present; in checked studies, unresolved V genes account for under half, and no reason is known for the remainder. V, J and clone size derive from that table, while D and trimming were established from the DNA sequence. The sample has some 1,900,000 clones on record, around 96% of them singletons. Jointly, the top ten make up 1% to 1.5% of the sample.

Including cysteine and phenylalanine, the CDR3 has 14 amino acids. Just the 42-base CDR3 DNA is kept, in frame starting at base 1. V gives up 9 bases and J gives up 0 bases, and the segment between their germline ends measures 15 bases. Based on the germline V gene, the CDR1 and CDR2 sequences are SGHTA and FQGNSA. For the CD8 naive samples, CD45RO-negative cells were positively selected for CCR7, yielding a CD45RA+CCR7+ population from which TemRA cells were excluded. Healthy HIV-negative adults with no recently reported acute infections or vaccinations were included as donors. All donors were Caucasian adults living in Nashville, Tennessee, USA. Blood was obtained by leukapheresis, after which PBMCs were separated by Ficoll-Histopaque density gradient centrifugation and cryopreserved in liquid nitrogen vapor phase. Analytical flow cytometry was used to check the purity and quantity of every magnetically sorted T cell population. Each sorted fraction had its genomic DNA isolated and then quantified by UV absorbance on a Nanodrop 2000c.

On this clone: The antigen this receptor binds is unknown. No base quality values were provided; no much bigger clone lies one nucleotide off.

The V and J genes are TRBV7-2 and TRBJ2-7; a tentative D call is TRBD2 (5 bases match). The TCR comes from a man between 18 and 29 years old in good health. Sequenced material: naive CD8+ T cells sorted from blood. The cell subset or site label of this sample denotes: CD45RA+CCR7+. The sequenced DNA: TGTGCCAGTGTGGGGAGACAAGACTCCTACGAGCAGTACTTC. This codes for CASVGRQDSYEQYF. With the rest looked up from the reference TRBV7-2 and TRBJ2-7 genes rather than sequenced, the full variable domain is GAGVSQSPSNKVTEKGKDVELRCDPISGHTALYWYRQSLGQGLEFLIYFQGNSAPDKSGLPSDRFSAERTGGSVSTLTIQRTQQEDSAVYLCASVGRQDSYEQYFGPGTRLTVT.